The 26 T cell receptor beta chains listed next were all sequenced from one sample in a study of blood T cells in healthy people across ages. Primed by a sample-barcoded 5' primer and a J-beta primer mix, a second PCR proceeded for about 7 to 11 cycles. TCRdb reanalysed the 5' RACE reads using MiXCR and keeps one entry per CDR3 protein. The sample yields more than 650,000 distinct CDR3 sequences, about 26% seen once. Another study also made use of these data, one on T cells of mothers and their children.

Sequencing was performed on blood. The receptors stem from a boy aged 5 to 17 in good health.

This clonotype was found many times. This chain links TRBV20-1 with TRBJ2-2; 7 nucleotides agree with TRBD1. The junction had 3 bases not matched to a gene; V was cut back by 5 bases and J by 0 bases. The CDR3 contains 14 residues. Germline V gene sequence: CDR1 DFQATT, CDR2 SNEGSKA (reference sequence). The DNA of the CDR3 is TGCAGTGCTTGGACAGGACCGAACACCGGGGAGCTGTTTTTT. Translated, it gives CSAWTGPNTGELFF.

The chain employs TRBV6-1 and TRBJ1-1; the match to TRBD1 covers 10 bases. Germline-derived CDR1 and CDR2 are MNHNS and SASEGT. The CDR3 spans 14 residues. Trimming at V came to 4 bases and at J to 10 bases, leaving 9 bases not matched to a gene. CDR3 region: CASSGDRGLWAAFF. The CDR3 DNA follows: TGTGCCAGCAGTGGAGACAGGGGGCTTTGGGCAGCTTTCTTT.

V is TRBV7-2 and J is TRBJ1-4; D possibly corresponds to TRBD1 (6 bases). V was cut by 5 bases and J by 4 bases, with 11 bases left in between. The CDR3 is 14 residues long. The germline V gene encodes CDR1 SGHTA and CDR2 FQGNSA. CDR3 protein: CASSPTGYNEKLFF. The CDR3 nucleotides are TGTGCCAGCAGCCCGACAGGTTATAATGAAAAACTGTTTTTT. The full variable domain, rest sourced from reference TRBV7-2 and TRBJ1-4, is GAGVSQSPSNKVTEKGKDVELRCDPISGHTALYWYRQSLGQGLEFLIYFQGNSAPDKSGLPSDRFSAERTGGSVSTLTIQRTQQEDSAVYLCASSPTGYNEKLFFGSGTQLSVL.

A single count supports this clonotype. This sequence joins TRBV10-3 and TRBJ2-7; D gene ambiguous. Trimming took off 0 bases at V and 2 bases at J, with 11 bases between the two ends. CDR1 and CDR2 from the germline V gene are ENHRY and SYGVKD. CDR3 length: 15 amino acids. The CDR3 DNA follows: TGTGCCATCAGTGAGTCCAGCACGGACCCCTACGAGCAGTACTTC. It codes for CAISESSTDPYEQYF.

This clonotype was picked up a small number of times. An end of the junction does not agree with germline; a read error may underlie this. CDR3 sequence (DNA): TGTGCCGGCAGCTCTGACAGTCAAGAGACCCAGTACTTC. Its translation is CAGSSDSQETQYF. This sequence joins TRBV3-1 and TRBJ2-5; D possibly corresponds to TRBD1 (5 bases). The CDR3 is 13 amino acids. In germline, CDR1 is LGHDT, CDR2 YNNKEL (reference sequence).

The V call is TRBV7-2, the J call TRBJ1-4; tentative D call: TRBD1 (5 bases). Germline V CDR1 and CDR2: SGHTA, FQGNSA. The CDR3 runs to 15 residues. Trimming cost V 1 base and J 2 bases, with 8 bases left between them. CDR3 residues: CASSLEGMTNEKLFF. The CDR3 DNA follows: TGTGCCAGCAGCTTAGAGGGGATGACTAATGAAAAACTGTTTTTT.

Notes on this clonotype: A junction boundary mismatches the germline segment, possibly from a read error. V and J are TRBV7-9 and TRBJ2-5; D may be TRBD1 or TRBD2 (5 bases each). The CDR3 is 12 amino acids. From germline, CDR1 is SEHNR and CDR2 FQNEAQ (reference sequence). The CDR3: CASTPMDALGGF. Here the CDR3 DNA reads TGTGCCAGCACCCCGATGGACGCCCTTGGGGGCTTC.

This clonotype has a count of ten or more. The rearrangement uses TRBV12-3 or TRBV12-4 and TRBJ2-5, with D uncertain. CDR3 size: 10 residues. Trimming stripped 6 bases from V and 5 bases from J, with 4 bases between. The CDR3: CASRGETQYF. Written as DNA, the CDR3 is TGTGCCAGCAGGGGGGAGACCCAGTACTTC.

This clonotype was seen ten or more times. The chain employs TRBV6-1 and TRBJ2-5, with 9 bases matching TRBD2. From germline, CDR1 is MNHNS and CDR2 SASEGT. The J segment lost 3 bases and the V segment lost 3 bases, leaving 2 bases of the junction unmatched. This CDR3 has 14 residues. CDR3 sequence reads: CASSETSGKETQYF. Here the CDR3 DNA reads TGTGCCAGCAGTGAGACTAGCGGAAAAGAGACCCAGTACTTC.

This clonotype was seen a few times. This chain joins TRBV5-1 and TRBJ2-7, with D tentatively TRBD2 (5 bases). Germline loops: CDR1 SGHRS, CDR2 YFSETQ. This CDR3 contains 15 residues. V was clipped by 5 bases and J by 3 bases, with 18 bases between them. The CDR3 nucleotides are TGCGCCAGCAGTCCGGACGGGGATCCTTACTACGAGCAGTACTTC. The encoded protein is CASSPDGDPYYEQYF.

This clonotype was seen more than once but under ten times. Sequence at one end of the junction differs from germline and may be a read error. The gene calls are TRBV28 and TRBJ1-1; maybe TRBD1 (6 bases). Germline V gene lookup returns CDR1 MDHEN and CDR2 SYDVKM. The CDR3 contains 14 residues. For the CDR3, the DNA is TGTGCCAACAGTTCCCCGGGGAGGGGGACTGAAGCTTTCTTT. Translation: CANSSPGRGTEAFF.

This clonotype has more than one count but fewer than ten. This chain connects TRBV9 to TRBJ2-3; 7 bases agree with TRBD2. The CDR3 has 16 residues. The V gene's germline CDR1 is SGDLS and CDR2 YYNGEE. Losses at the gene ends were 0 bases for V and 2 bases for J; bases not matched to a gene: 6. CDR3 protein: CASSVDGGTYTDTQYF. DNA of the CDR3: TGTGCCAGCAGCGTAGACGGGGGGACGTACACAGATACGCAGTATTTT.

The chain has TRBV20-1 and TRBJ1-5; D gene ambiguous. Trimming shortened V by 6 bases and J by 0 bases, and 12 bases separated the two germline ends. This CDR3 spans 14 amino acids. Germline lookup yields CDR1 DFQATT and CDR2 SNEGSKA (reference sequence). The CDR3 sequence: CSATEGYSNQPQHF. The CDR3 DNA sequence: TGCAGTGCGACCGAGGGTTATAGCAATCAGCCCCAGCATTTT.

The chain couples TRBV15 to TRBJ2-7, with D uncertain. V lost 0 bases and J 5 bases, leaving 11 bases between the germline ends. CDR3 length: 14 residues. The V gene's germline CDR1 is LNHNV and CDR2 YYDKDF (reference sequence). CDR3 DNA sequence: TGTGCCACCAGCAGAGATAGAAGGTACAACGAGCAGTACTTC. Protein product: CATSRDRRYNEQYF.

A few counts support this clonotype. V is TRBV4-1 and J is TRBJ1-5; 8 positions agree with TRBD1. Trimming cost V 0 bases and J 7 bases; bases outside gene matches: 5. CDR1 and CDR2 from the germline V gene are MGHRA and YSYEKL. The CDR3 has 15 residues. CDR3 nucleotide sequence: TGCGCCAGCAGCCAAGATCCAGGGGGCGCGCAGCCCCAGCATTTT. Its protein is CASSQDPGGAQPQHF.

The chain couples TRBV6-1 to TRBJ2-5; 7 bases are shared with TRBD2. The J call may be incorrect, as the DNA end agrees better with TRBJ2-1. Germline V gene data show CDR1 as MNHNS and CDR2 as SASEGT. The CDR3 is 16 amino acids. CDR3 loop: CASSPNRGRAKDEQFF. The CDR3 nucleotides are TGTGCCAGCAGCCCCAATCGGGGGAGGGCTAAGGATGAGCAGTTCTTC.

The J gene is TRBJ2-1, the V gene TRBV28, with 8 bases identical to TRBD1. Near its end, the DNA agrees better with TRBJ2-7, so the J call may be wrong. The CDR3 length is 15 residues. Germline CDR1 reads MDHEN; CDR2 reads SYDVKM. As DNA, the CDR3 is TGTGCCAGCAGTGTGACAGGGGAAGGGTCCTACGAGCAGTACTTC. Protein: CASSVTGEGSYEQYF.

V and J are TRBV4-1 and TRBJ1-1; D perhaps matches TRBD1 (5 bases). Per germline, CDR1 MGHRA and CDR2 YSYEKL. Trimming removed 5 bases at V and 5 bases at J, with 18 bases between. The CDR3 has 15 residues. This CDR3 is CASSDHRRGRTEAFF. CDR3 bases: TGCGCCAGCAGCGACCACAGGCGAGGGAGGACTGAAGCTTTCTTT.

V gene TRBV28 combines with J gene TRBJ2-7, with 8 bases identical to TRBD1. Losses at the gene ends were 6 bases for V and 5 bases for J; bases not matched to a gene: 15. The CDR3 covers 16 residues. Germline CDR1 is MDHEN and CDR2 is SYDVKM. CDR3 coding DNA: TGTGCCAGCAGCGATTGGGGCAGGGGGCGAAGGGACGAGCAGTACTTC. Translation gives CASSDWGRGRRDEQYF.

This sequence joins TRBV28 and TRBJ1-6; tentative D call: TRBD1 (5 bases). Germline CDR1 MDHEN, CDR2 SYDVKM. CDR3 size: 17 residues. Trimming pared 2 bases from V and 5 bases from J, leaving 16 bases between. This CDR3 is CASSLGADARHNSPLHF. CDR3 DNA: TGTGCCAGCAGTTTAGGGGCAGACGCACGACATAATTCACCCCTCCACTTT.

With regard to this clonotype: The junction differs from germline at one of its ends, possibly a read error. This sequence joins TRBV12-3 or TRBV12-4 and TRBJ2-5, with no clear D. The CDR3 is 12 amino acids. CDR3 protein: CGSSSIIETQYF. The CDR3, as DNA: TGTGGCAGCAGTTCTATAATAGAGACCCAGTACTTC.

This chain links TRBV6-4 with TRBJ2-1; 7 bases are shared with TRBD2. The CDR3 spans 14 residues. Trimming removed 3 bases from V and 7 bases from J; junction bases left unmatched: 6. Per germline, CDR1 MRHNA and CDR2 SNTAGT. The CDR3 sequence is CASSENAGVNEQFF. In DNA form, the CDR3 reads TGTGCCAGCAGTGAAAATGCGGGAGTGAATGAGCAGTTCTTC.

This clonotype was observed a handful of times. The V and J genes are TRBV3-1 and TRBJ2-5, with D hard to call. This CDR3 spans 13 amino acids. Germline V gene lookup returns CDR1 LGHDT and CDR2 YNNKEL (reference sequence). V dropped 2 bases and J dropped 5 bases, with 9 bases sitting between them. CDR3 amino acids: CASSQPPAETQYF. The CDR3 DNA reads TGTGCCAGCAGCCAACCTCCAGCGGAGACCCAGTACTTC.

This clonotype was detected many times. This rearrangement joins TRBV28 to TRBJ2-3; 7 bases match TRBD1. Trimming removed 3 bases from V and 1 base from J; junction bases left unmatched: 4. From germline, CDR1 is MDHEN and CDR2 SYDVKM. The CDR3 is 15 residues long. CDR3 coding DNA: TGTGCCAGCAGTTTGCCGGACAGGCGCACAGATACGCAGTATTTT. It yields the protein CASSLPDRRTDTQYF.

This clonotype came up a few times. CDR3 sequence reads: CSAISPGDSEQYF. Written as DNA, the CDR3 is TGCAGTGCTATCTCCCCGGGGGACTCCGAGCAGTACTTC. V gene TRBV20-1 combines with J gene TRBJ2-7; a weak D match, TRBD2 (6 bases). The CDR3 covers 13 residues. V lost 4 bases and J lost 6, with 16 bases in between. In germline, CDR1 is DFQATT, CDR2 SNEGSKA (reference sequence).

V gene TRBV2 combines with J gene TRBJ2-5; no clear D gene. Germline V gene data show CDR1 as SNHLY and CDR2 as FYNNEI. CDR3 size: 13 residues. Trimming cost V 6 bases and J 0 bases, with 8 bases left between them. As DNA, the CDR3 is TGTGCCAGCAGGGGGAAGTACCAAGAGACCCAGTACTTC. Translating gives CASRGKYQETQYF.